These 15 T cell receptor beta chains came from one sample sequenced in a study of beta chain features in type 1 diabetes. Study-wide results and caveats: Moderately but significantly shorter TCRB CDR3s were found in Type 1 diabetes patients in all four CD4+ subsets.

These receptors are not linked to any known antigen. Expressed TCRB transcripts were sequenced because the entire RNA isolate underwent reverse transcription. The data were produced by immunoSEQ multiplex PCR, yet TCRdb's version contains in-frame clones alone and is incomplete. The sample consists of about 150,000 clones, approximately 10% of them appearing once. The sequencing sample was made of central memory CD4+ T cells from blood. Every receptor here comes from a young man with type 1 diabetes.

The sample holds a few counts of this clone. The chain employs TRBV13 and TRBJ1-4; 8 bases align to TRBD1. Germline V gene sequence: CDR1 PRHDT, CDR2 FYEKMQ (reference sequence). This CDR3 comprises 15 residues. Trimming cost V 4 bases and J 8 bases; bases outside gene matches: 9. Here the CDR3 reads CASSSRRTGNEKLFF. The CDR3 bases are TGTGCCAGCAGCTCCCGGAGGACAGGGAACGAAAAACTGTTTTTT.

The table lists this clone with a few counts. The CDR3 DNA reads TGTGCCAGCAGTACAGGGCCTAGGGACGAGCAGTACTTC. It codes for CASSTGPRDEQYF. This chain uses TRBV5-6 with TRBJ2-7, with D possibly being TRBD1 (6 bases). This CDR3 comprises 13 residues. CDR1 SGHDT and CDR2 YYEEEE come from the germline V gene. Trimming left V 5 bases short and J 5 bases short, with 14 bases between.

The J gene is TRBJ1-1, the V gene TRBV2; D is possibly TRBD1 (5 bases). From germline, CDR1 is SNHLY and CDR2 FYNNEI. Deletions cut 8 bases from V and 0 bases from J, with 10 bases between. This CDR3 spans 13 amino acids. The CDR3 is CASGARVNTEAFF. The CDR3 bases are TGTGCCAGCGGGGCACGGGTGAACACTGAAGCTTTCTTT.

There are a few counts of this clone. The chain carries TRBV19 and TRBJ2-7; 8 positions match TRBD2. Germline V gives CDR1 LNHDA, CDR2 SQIVND (reference sequence). CDR3 length: 16 amino acids. Unmatched junction bases numbered 9, after V lost 3 bases and J lost 2 bases. CDR3 bases: TGTGCCAGTAGTATTCGGAGCGGGAGTTACCCCTACGAGCAGTACTTC. Translated, it gives CASSIRSGSYPYEQYF.

The chain recombines TRBV4-3 with TRBJ2-1; 7 bases line up with TRBD2. Germline assignment: CDR1 LGHNA and CDR2 YSLEER. Trimming at V came to 1 base and at J to 6 bases, leaving 15 bases not matched to a gene. There are 18 residues in the CDR3. CDR3 nucleotide sequence: TGCGCCAGCAGCCAAGTGTGGGCGAGCGGGACGGGACGCAATGAGCAGTTCTTC. The encoded protein is CASSQVWASGTGRNEQFF.

In DNA, the CDR3 is TGTGCCAGCAGCTTAAGAACTAGCGGGAGTCCCGGGTATGAGCAGTTCTTC. It specifies CASSLRTSGSPGYEQFF. The V gene is TRBV11-1, the J gene TRBJ2-1, with TRBD2 matching over 11 bases. Trimming took 2 bases from V and 8 from J; bases not matched to a gene: 11. Germline V gene sequence: CDR1 SGHAT, CDR2 FQDESV (reference sequence). This CDR3 has 17 residues.

This clone was found a few times. V and J are TRBV28 and TRBJ1-2, with TRBD1 as a possible D gene (6 bases). V was pared by 6 bases and J by 0 bases, with 11 bases between. Germline V lookup: CDR1 MDHEN, CDR2 SYDVKM. The CDR3 has 14 amino acids. CDR3 DNA: TGTGCCAGCAGCACCGGGACAACTAACTATGGCTACACCTTC. Its protein is CASSTGTTNYGYTF.

This clone showed up just a few times. V usage is TRBV5-6 and J usage is TRBJ2-3; D unresolved. The germline gives CDR1 SGHDT, CDR2 YYEEEE. The CDR3 sequence is 12 residues long. Between the trimmed V and J ends, which lost 4 bases and 13 bases, there was a span of 16 bases. CDR3 bases: TGTGCCAGCAGCCCATTCAGCGCCTCGGAGTATTTT. It encodes CASSPFSASEYF.

The V gene is TRBV18, the J gene TRBJ1-2, with unresolved D. Looked up from germline, CDR1 is KGHSH and CDR2 is LQKENI. The ends were cut back, 2 bases at V and 0 bases at J, with 10 bases in the middle. The CDR3 is 15 amino acids. The CDR3 sequence: CASSPGREANYGYTF. CDR3 DNA sequence: TGTGCCAGCTCACCAGGACGGGAAGCTAACTATGGCTACACCTTC.

To note about this clone: This specimen includes other DNA sequences encoding the same CDR3. This chain uses TRBV6-1 with TRBJ1-2; no clear D. V was pared by 2 bases and J by 1 base, with 5 bases between. This CDR3 is 13 amino acids long. Per the germline V gene, CDR1 is MNHNS and CDR2 is SASEGT. The CDR3 nucleotides read TGTGCCAGCAGTGAAAGCGGTAACTATGGCTACACCTTC. This sequence encodes CASSESGNYGYTF.

This chain uses TRBV28 with TRBJ2-1; TRBD2 matches 11 bases. This CDR3 has 15 residues. After removal of 6 bases from V and 6 bases from J, the junction contained 7 bases not matched to a gene. Germline CDR1 and CDR2: MDHEN and SYDVKM. CDR3: CASRETSGNFNEQFF. CDR3 sequence (DNA): TGTGCCAGCAGGGAGACTAGCGGGAATTTCAATGAGCAGTTCTTC.

This clone was detected a few times. The chain links TRBV5-1 to TRBJ2-1; no reliable D call. This CDR3 contains 15 residues. CDR1 SGHRS and CDR2 YFSETQ come from the germline V gene. Trimming took off 4 bases at V and 0 bases at J, with 11 bases between the two ends. CDR3 loop: CASSAKRSSYNEQFF. CDR3 nucleotides: TGCGCCAGCAGCGCGAAGAGAAGCTCCTACAATGAGCAGTTCTTC.

The rearrangement links TRBV5-1 to TRBJ1-2; D unresolved. The ends were cut back, 4 bases at V and 4 bases at J, with 17 bases in the middle. CDR1 and CDR2 from the germline V gene are SGHRS and YFSETQ. The CDR3 sequence is 15 residues long. The CDR3 sequence: CASSLGNSESYGYTF. The CDR3 DNA reads TGCGCCAGCAGCCTGGGGAACAGTGAGAGCTATGGCTACACCTTC.

This clone was seen more than once but under ten times. This chain connects TRBV2 to TRBJ2-3; 12 bases align to TRBD2. The CDR3 loop spans 16 amino acids. Germline V gene sequence: CDR1 SNHLY, CDR2 FYNNEI. With 10 bases clipped from V and 2 bases from J, the junction kept 10 bases outside the gene matches. The DNA of the CDR3 is TGTGCCACTCTTCCGACTAGCGGGAGTTTCACAGATACGCAGTATTTT. Its translation: CATLPTSGSFTDTQYF. The full variable domain, rest sourced from reference TRBV2 and TRBJ2-3, is EPEVTQTPSHQVTQMGQEVILRCVPISNHLYFYWYRQILGQKVEFLVSFYNNEISEKSEIFDDQFSVERPDGSNFTLKIRSTKLEDSAMYFCATLPTSGSFTDTQYFGPGTRLTVL.

This clone was counted a few times. V usage is TRBV9 and J usage is TRBJ2-1; TRBD2 matches at 13 bases. The CDR3 covers 15 residues. The V and J ends lost 3 bases and 6 bases, in that order; junction bases with no gene match: 3. The germline CDR1 and CDR2 sequences are SGDLS and YYNGEE. The CDR3 DNA reads TGTGCCAGCAGCGGGACTAGCGGGAGTAGCAATGAGCAGTTCTTC. Translated, it gives CASSGTSGSSNEQFF.